Presented here are 9 T cell receptor beta chains from one specimen sequenced in a study of CD8+CD57+ T cells in acquired aplastic anemia. The use of genomic DNA as template underpinned the TCR beta VDJ and CDR3 profiling. Each CDR3 protein gets one entry after TCRdb re-called the reads with MiXCR. This table has around 51,000 distinct CDR3 sequences, around 72% appearing once. The sequenced material came from sorted CD4+, CD8+, or CD8+CD57+ T cells (not recorded which) from PBMCs. These receptors were obtained from a human donor in good health, serving as a control.

The chain links TRBV19 to TRBJ1-5; a weak D match, TRBD1 (5 bases). This CDR3 spans 16 amino acids. CDR1 is LNHDA, CDR2 SQIVND, per germline (reference sequence). V shed 5 bases and J shed 4 bases, with 18 bases lying between them. The DNA for the CDR3 is TGTGCCAGTAGTTCCTCGACCCTCCGGGGGAATCAGCCCCAGCATTTT. Its protein product is CASSSSTLRGNQPQHF.

The chain joins TRBV5-1 to TRBJ2-7, with D possibly TRBD2 on 5 matching bases. The CDR3 runs 15 residues. V shed 0 bases and J shed 3 bases, with 13 bases lying between them. The germline V gene has CDR1 SGHRS and CDR2 YFSETQ. DNA for the CDR3: TGCGCCAGCAGCTTGGATTCTGGACTTAACTACGAGCAGTACGTC. Amino acid sequence: CASSLDSGLNYEQYV.

The count of this clonotype is one. The rearrangement uses TRBV20-1 and TRBJ1-2; D ambiguous. V shed 6 bases and J shed 8 bases, with 13 bases lying between them. Germline V gives CDR1 DFQATT, CDR2 SNEGSKA (reference sequence). This CDR3 contains 11 residues. CDR3 nucleotide sequence: TGCAGTGCGGCAGTGAGACAAGGCTACACCTTC. Protein: CSAAVRQGYTF.

The chain is built from TRBV7-6 and TRBJ2-7, with a possible D match to TRBD1 (5 bases). The CDR3 is 15 amino acids. V was cut by 6 bases and J by 4 bases, with 19 bases left in between. The germline V gene has CDR1 SGHVS and CDR2 FNYEAQ. The CDR3 sequence: CASSLGLPGRYEQYF. The CDR3 nucleotides read TGTGCCAGCAGTTTGGGTTTACCAGGGCGTTACGAGCAGTACTTC.

Of note for this clonotype: A read error may explain this, as a much larger clone is one base away. The chain carries TRBV2 and TRBJ2-7, with D possibly TRBD1 on 5 matching bases. V lost 8 bases and J lost 6, with 23 bases in between. This CDR3 region has 15 residues. From germline, CDR1 is SNHLY and CDR2 FYNNEI. Written as DNA, the CDR3 is TGTGCCAGCGCGGCAGGGCAAGTCCATCCTTCCGAGCAGTACTTC. This encodes CASAAGQVHPSEQYF.

This clonotype was seen only a few times. The CDR3 loop is CASSIVKGLEYEQFF. The CDR3 region has the DNA TGTGCCAGTAGTATAGTAAAGGGACTAGAGTATGAGCAGTTCTTC. The V and J genes are TRBV19 and TRBJ2-1, with TRBD2 matching over 8 bases. J gave up 8 bases and V 1 base, and 7 bases lay outside the gene matches. The CDR3 has 15 amino acids. The germline gives CDR1 LNHDA, CDR2 SQIVND (reference sequence).

The chain recombines TRBV25-1 with TRBJ1-3; D remains unclear. This CDR3 comprises 14 residues. CDR1 is MGHDK, CDR2 SYGVNS, per germline. Trimming stripped 5 bases from V and 0 bases from J, with 8 bases between. CDR3 coding DNA: TGTGCCAGCAGTTCACCCCACTCTGGAAACACCATATATTTT. Its protein is CASSSPHSGNTIYF. Together with reference TRBV25-1 and TRBJ1-3, the CDR3 gives the full variable domain: EADIYQTPRYLVIGTGKKITLECSQTMGHDKMYWYQQDPGMELHLIHYSYGVNSTEKGDLSSESTVSRIRTEHFPLTLESARPSHTSQYLCASSSPHSGNTIYFGEGSWLTVV.

As concerns this clonotype: The junction departs from the called germline gene at one end, perhaps through a read error. The V call is TRBV10-3, the J call TRBJ1-1; D may be TRBD1 (5 bases). Germline loops: CDR1 ENHRY, CDR2 SYGVKD. The CDR3 loop spans 14 amino acids. CDR3 coding DNA: TGTGCCAGCAGTTCCGCAGGGAGAACAACTGAAGCTTTCTTT. It codes for CASSSAGRTTEAFF.

This sequence joins TRBV10-1 and TRBJ2-3; D is unresolved. In germline, CDR1 is WNHNN, CDR2 SYGVQD (reference sequence). Deletions cut 11 bases from V and 6 bases from J, with 12 bases between. This CDR3 comprises 11 residues. This chain's CDR3 is CAAGAGDTQYF. In DNA, the CDR3 is TGCGCCGCCGGAGCCGGGGATACGCAGTATTTT.